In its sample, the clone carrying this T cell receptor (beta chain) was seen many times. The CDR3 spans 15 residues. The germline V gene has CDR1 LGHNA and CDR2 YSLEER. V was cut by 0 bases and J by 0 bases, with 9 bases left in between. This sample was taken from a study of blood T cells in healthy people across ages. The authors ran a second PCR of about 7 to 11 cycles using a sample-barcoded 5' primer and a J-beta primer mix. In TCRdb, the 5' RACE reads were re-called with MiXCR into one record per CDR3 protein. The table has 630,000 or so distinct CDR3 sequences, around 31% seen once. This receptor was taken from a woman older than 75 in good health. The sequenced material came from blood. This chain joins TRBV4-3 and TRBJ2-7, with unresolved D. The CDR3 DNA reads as TGCGCCAGCAGCCAAGATCGGCTCAACTCCTACGAGCAGTACTTC. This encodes CASSQDRLNSYEQYF.